This TCR beta chain was recorded in a study of blood T cells in healthy people across ages. Study in general: About one barcoded beta molecule was captured per two T cells (by template switching).

This clonotype appeared many times. Its antigen is undetermined. This CDR3 region has 11 residues. Trimming shortened V by 3 bases and J by 7 bases, and 7 bases separated the two germline ends. The germline V gene encodes CDR1 DFQATT and CDR2 SNEGSKA (reference sequence). Study-level results: Among T cells, TCR beta diversity per million cells dropped roughly linearly as age rose.

Combining a sample-barcoded 5' primer with a J-beta primer mix, a second PCR ran for about 7 to 11 cycles. Each TCR beta cDNA got a 12-nucleotide random molecular identifier. There were at least 2.5 million CDR3-containing paired-end reads obtained from each sample. TCRdb processed the 5' RACE reads anew with MiXCR; each CDR3 protein has one entry. The table lists 710,000 or so distinct CDR3 sequences, about 34% of them singletons. The chain joins TRBV20-1 to TRBJ2-1; the D is unclear. Sample: blood. This clonotype was obtained from a woman aged 80 or over in good health. CDR3 protein: CSASRLNEQFF. As DNA, the CDR3 is TGCAGTGCTAGTCGATTGAATGAGCAGTTCTTC.